These T cell receptor beta chains were read from a single sample in a study of T cells after somatic rescue of genetic block. Clones were sequenced by immunoSEQ multiplex PCR, and TCRdb holds only the in-frame ones, with some missing. The sample carries about 15,000 clones, about 70% recorded once. Sequenced input: peripheral blood mononuclear cells (PBMCs). The receptors were sampled from a boy under 18. The CDR3 runs from the conserved cysteine through the conserved F or W. A D gene is named only where the DNA matches it firmly. Clone size is not always given. Where it is, it says once, few, many or a class for expanded clones.

clone_size	v_call	j_call	cdr3_length	d_call	cdr3_nt	cdr3_aa
-	TRBV27	TRBJ2-5	17	-	TGTGCCAGCAGTACAAGGTCCGGGCAGGGAAGTCAAGAGACCCAGTACTTC	CASSTRSGQGSQETQYF
-	TRBV7-9	TRBJ1-4	14	-	TGTGCCAGCAGCTTATTAGGGGTGGATGAAAAACTGTTTTTT	CASSLLGVDEKLFF
once	TRBV7-3	TRBJ2-1	15	TRBD1	TGTGCCAGCAGCAAACAGGGGGCTGGAGACAATGAGCAGTTCTTC	CASSKQGAGDNEQFF
-	TRBV5-6	TRBJ2-3	15	TRBD2	TGTGCCAGCAGCTCCGGGGGGGCCATCAGAGATACGCAGTATTTT	CASSSGGAIRDTQYF
few	TRBV30	TRBJ1-1	14	-	TGTGCCTGGAGTTTGCCGCATACGAACACTGAAGCTTTCTTT	CAWSLPHTNTEAFF
few	TRBV6-4	TRBJ2-7	15	-	TGTGCCAGCAGTGACTCCGGGACTGAAACTATCTGGCAGTACTTC	CASSDSGTETIWQYF
-	TRBV11-3	TRBJ2-7	18	TRBD2	TGTGCCAGCAGTCCTCCCGGGACTAGCGGGAGTGCTTACTACGAGCAGTACTTC	CASSPPGTSGSAYYEQYF
-	TRBV10-1	TRBJ2-6	17	TRBD1	TGCGCCAGCAGTCCTAGGACAGGCGGATCTGGGGCCAACGTCCTGACTTTC	CASSPRTGGSGANVLTF
-	TRBV4-2	TRBJ2-7	14	TRBD2	TGTGCCAGCAGCCAAGATGGGAGGGGTGGAGAGCAGTACTTC	CASSQDGRGGEQYF
-	TRBV10-3	TRBJ2-5	17	TRBD1	TGTGCCATCAGTGAGCCCGAAGGACAGGGGGCCTCCCAAACCCAGTACTTC	CAISEPEGQGASQTQYF
-	TRBV29-1	TRBJ2-3	12	-	TGCAGCGTTGGGTGGGGCCCAGATACGCAGTATTTT	CSVGWGPDTQYF
-	TRBV6-5	TRBJ2-5	14	TRBD1	TGTGCCAGCAGTAAGGACAGGGGGCCAGAGACCCAGTACTTC	CASSKDRGPETQYF
-	TRBV5-1	TRBJ2-3	15	-	TGCGCCAGCAGCTTTGAACTGCCTCGCACAGATACGCAGTATTTT	CASSFELPRTDTQYF
-	TRBV7-6	TRBJ2-2	15	-	TGTGCCAGCAGCTTGGACCGGGCCTGGGCCCGGGAGCTGTTTTTT	CASSLDRAWARELFF
-	TRBV27	TRBJ1-2	14	-	TGTGCCAGCAGTTTAAACACAGGGAACTATGGCTACACCTTC	CASSLNTGNYGYTF
-	TRBV28	TRBJ2-7	14	-	TGTGCCAGCAGACCCGGGACAAATACCTACGAGCAGTACTTC	CASRPGTNTYEQYF
-	TRBV10-2	TRBJ1-5	18	TRBD1	TGCGCCAGCAAGGACCCCGGGACAGGGGGCACAAAAAGTCAGCCCCAGCATTTT	CASKDPGTGGTKSQPQHF
-	TRBV30	TRBJ1-2	20	-	TGTGCCTGGAGTGTATGGTATTATGGGAAGAGGGATGCTCTGAACTATGGCTACACCTTC	CAWSVWYYGKRDALNYGYTF
-	TRBV5-1	TRBJ2-7	15	-	TGCGCCAGCAGCTTGGGAGGGGTCTACTCCTACGAGCAGTACTTC	CASSLGGVYSYEQYF
-	TRBV6-5	TRBJ2-7	16	-	TGTGCCAGCAGTTACTCATGGGCGGGGGCTCTCTACGAGCAGTACTTC	CASSYSWAGALYEQYF
once	TRBV5-6	TRBJ2-2	15	-	TGTGCCAGCAGCTTGGCGGAGGCGAACACCGGGGAGCTGTTTTTT	CASSLAEANTGELFF
-	TRBV11-3	TRBJ2-3	15	-	TGTGCCAGCAGCCTTTCACCTTCACAGACAGATACGCAGTATTTT	CASSLSPSQTDTQYF
-	TRBV18	TRBJ2-1	15	-	TGTGCCAGCTCACCACGACTTTTTGAAATCCGTGAGCAGTTCTTC	CASSPRLFEIREQFF
-	TRBV7-2	TRBJ2-1	15	-	TGTGCCAGCAGCTTAGGGGGACCATTTCGGGATGAGCAGTTCTTC	CASSLGGPFRDEQFF
-	TRBV30	TRBJ2-7	15	TRBD1	TGTGCCTGGAGTGGGCGACAGGGGGCCGCCTACGAGCAGTACTTC	CAWSGRQGAAYEQYF
-	TRBV5-1	TRBJ1-3	15	-	TGCGCCAGCAGCTTGTCGGGGGGCACCAGAAACACCATATATTTT	CASSLSGGTRNTIYF
medium-sized	TRBV4-2	TRBJ1-1	15	-	TGTGCCAGCAGCCGTTACACAGAGCCGAACACTGAAGCTTTCTTT	CASSRYTEPNTEAFF
-	TRBV11-3	TRBJ2-1	13	TRBD2	TGTGCCAGCAGCTCTCGGACTAGCGGCGAGCAGTTCTTC	CASSSRTSGEQFF
-	TRBV18	TRBJ2-4	15	TRBD1	TGTGCCAGCTCACTGGAAACAGGGGGCGGAAACATTCAGTACTTC	CASSLETGGGNIQYF
-	TRBV30	TRBJ2-1	16	-	TGTGCCTGGAGTGTACGGTGGATGACTAGAGGGAATGAGCAGTTCTTC	CAWSVRWMTRGNEQFF
-	TRBV5-1	TRBJ1-2	13	-	TGCGCCAGCAGCGCACAGTGGAGGATTGGCTACACCTTC	CASSAQWRIGYTF
once	TRBV19	TRBJ2-3	14	TRBD1	TGTGCCAGTAGTTATAGGGGGCCCACAGATACGCAGTATTTT	CASSYRGPTDTQYF
-	TRBV11-2	TRBJ2-1	16	-	TGTGCCAGCAGCTTAAGTGCCTCGGCAGGGACTAATGAGCAGTTCTTC	CASSLSASAGTNEQFF
-	TRBV6-4	TRBJ2-1	13	-	TGTGCCAGCAGTGTCCAGGGGGGAAATGAGCAGTTCTTC	CASSVQGGNEQFF
-	TRBV13	TRBJ2-2	18	-	TGTGCCAGCAGCTTCTCCCGGGGTAAAGTATCAGACACCGGGGAGCTGTTTTTT	CASSFSRGKVSDTGELFF
-	TRBV7-9	TRBJ2-2	16	TRBD1	TGTGCCAGCAGCCCTCGGACAGGAATGAACACCGGGGAGCTGTTTTTT	CASSPRTGMNTGELFF
-	TRBV7-6	TRBJ1-4	17	TRBD1	TGTGCCAGCAGGGCTACCCCTCGCGACAGGGGCAATGAAAAACTGTTTTTT	CASRATPRDRGNEKLFF
-	TRBV5-6	TRBJ1-5	17	TRBD1	TGTGCCAGCAGCTTGGCTCTGGGACAGGGGGCAGGGCAGCCCCAGCATTTT	CASSLALGQGAGQPQHF
-	TRBV25-1	TRBJ2-5	17	-	TGTGCCAGCAGTGATCCCCGCGTCGGTGGAGGGCAAGAGACCCAGTACTTC	CASSDPRVGGGQETQYF
-	TRBV10-3	TRBJ2-4	15	-	TGTGCCATCAGTCAGGGGCTAATAGCCAAAAACATTCAGTACTTC	CAISQGLIAKNIQYF
once	TRBV7-9	TRBJ2-5	15	-	TGTGCCAGCAGCCCTAGAGTATACAGGGAAGAGACCCAGTACTTC	CASSPRVYREETQYF
few	TRBV30	TRBJ2-5	11	-	TGTGCCTGGAGTGAAGGGGAGACCCAGTACTTC	CAWSEGETQYF
-	TRBV19	TRBJ1-2	15	TRBD1	TGTGCCAGTAGTGCCGGGACAGGGAATAACTATGGCTACACCTTC	CASSAGTGNNYGYTF
few	TRBV7-8	TRBJ1-2	14	-	TGTGCCAGCAGCTTACTCAGTCACCCCTATGGCTACACCTTC	CASSLLSHPYGYTF
-	TRBV5-8	TRBJ1-2	12	-	TGTGCCAGCAGCTTGCGCGGTTTTGGCTACACCTTC	CASSLRGFGYTF
-	TRBV7-3	TRBJ1-2	13	TRBD1	TGTGCCAGCAGGTTGACAGGGAACTATGGCTACACCTTC	CASRLTGNYGYTF
-	TRBV6-1	TRBJ2-7	15	TRBD2	TGTGCCAGCAGGATGACTAGCGGGGGGTCTTGGGAGCAGTACTTC	CASRMTSGGSWEQYF
-	TRBV4-2	TRBJ2-3	17	-	TGTGCCAGCAGCCAAGAAGATCGTGCAGGCGTGAGCGATACGCAGTATTTT	CASSQEDRAGVSDTQYF
-	TRBV28	TRBJ1-6	15	TRBD1	TGTGCCAGCAGCCGGGGACAGGGCAAGGGGTCACCCCTCCACTTT	CASSRGQGKGSPLHF
once	TRBV6-1	TRBJ2-7	11	-	TGTGCCAGCAGTGAAGGACTGACACAGTACTTC	CASSEGLTQYF
-	TRBV6-1	TRBJ2-6	15	-	TGTGCCAGCAGTGCACAGGGTGGAGGGGCCAACGTCCTGACTTTC	CASSAQGGGANVLTF